This record looks at one T cell receptor (beta chain) sequence and its context. The record originates from a study of blood T cell repertoires in COVID-19. Some clones are missing from TCRdb's copy, which holds only in-frame ones; the method was immunoSEQ multiplex PCR. This sample has some 70,000 clones; under 90% occur once, and the top ten carry roughly 13%. Deletions cut 1 base from V and 0 bases from J, with 15 bases between. The CDR3 is made up of 17 amino acids. Germline loops: CDR1 ENHRY, CDR2 SYGVKD. In Seattle, patients joined the study during active infection and were tracked longitudinally.

Sequences were obtained from peripheral blood. This chain joins TRBV10-3 and TRBJ2-5; the D gene is possibly TRBD1 (6 bases). The TCR was taken from a man aged 45-65 years with COVID-19, enrolled during active disease. The CDR3 protein is CAISEWDGTSYQETQYF. The CDR3 coding sequence is TGTGCCATCAGTGAGTGGGACGGGACATCGTACCAAGAGACCCAGTACTTC.